This is a list of T cell receptor beta chains from one sample in a study of blood T cells in healthy people across ages. MiXCR, run by TCRdb on the 5' RACE reads, gives a single entry per CDR3 protein. The profile shows around 870,000 distinct CDR3 sequences, 29% of them singletons. The source material was blood. These receptors were obtained from an elderly woman in good health. The CDR3 runs from the conserved cysteine through the conserved F or W. The D gene is left open where the match is weak. The listing skips clone size in some rows; elsewhere it reads once, few, many or a size class.

j_gene | v_gene | abundance | d_gene | CDR3nt | CDR3aa
TRBJ2-3 | TRBV5-1 | . | . | TGCGCCAGCAGGACCTTACAAAGCATAGATACGCAGTATTTT | CASRTLQSIDTQYF
TRBJ1-2 | TRBV20-1 | . | . | TGCAGTGCTAGGGCACAAGACTATGGCTACACCTTC | CSARAQDYGYTF
TRBJ2-3 | TRBV15 | . | . | TGTGCCACCAGCGAGGCCCTAGCGTATAGCACAGATACGCAGTATTTT | CATSEALAYSTDTQYF
TRBJ2-7 | TRBV3-1 | . | TRBD2 | TGTGCCAGCAGCCAAGAGCGGGGGAGAAACAATGAGCAGTACTTC | CASSQERGRNNEQYF
TRBJ1-2 | TRBV4-3 | . | TRBD1 | TGCGCCAGCAACCAAGGGCCCGGACAGGGGGCGACGGGCTACACTTTC | CASNQGPGQGATGYTF
TRBJ2-4 | TRBV6-2/TRBV6-3 | few | TRBD1 | TGTGCCAGCAGGTACAGGGGGCGTATAAACATTCAGTACTTC | CASRYRGRINIQYF
TRBJ2-7 | TRBV5-6 | . | . | TGTGCCAGCAGCTTGGCCGGGGTGGCAGGGGCGAGCTACGAGCAGTACTTC | CASSLAGVAGASYEQYF
TRBJ2-1 | TRBV5-1 | . | . | TGCGCCAGCACCTCCCGACTCCAAAGGAAGTTCTTC | CASTSRLQRKFF
TRBJ2-1 | TRBV6-2/TRBV6-3 | . | TRBD2 | TGTGCCAGCAGATCCGGGACTAGCGGGGGGGCCTACAATGAGCAGTTCTTC | CASRSGTSGGAYNEQFF
TRBJ2-7 | TRBV7-9 | . | . | TGTGCCAGCGGCCCCGCGACCTACGAGCAGTACTTC | CASGPATYEQYF
TRBJ2-5 | TRBV5-1 | once | TRBD1 | TGCGCCAGCAGCCCTGACCGACAGGGGACCCAGTACTTC | CASSPDRQGTQYF
TRBJ2-3 | TRBV4-1 | few | TRBD2 | TGCGCCAGCACCCGGGCGGGGGGCAGACGGATTACAGATACGCAGTATTTT | CASTRAGGRRITDTQYF
TRBJ1-5 | TRBV7-9 | . | . | TGTGCCAGCAGCCTGGCCCATCAGCCCCAGCATTTT | CASSLAHQPQHF
TRBJ1-1 | TRBV7-2 | few | . | TGTGCCAGCAGCCCCCAGCTCGGTGAAGCTTTCTTT | CASSPQLGEAFF
TRBJ2-5 | TRBV5-1 | many | . | TGCGCCAGCACGGCGTCCCCCCAAGAGACCCAGTACTTC | CASTASPQETQYF
TRBJ2-3 | TRBV5-1 | few | TRBD2 | TGCGCCAGCAGCTTGGGGACTAGCGGGGCGGGCACAGATACGCAGTATTTT | CASSLGTSGAGTDTQYF
TRBJ2-2 | TRBV7-9 | many | . | TGTGCCAGCAGCTTAGCTGCGCTAAACACCGGGGAGCTGTTTTTT | CASSLAALNTGELFF
TRBJ2-7 | TRBV9 | many | TRBD2 | TGTGCCAGCAGTTATAAACCGACTAGCGGGGGGGCCTACGAGCAGTACTTC | CASSYKPTSGGAYEQYF
TRBJ2-2 | TRBV7-2 | few | . | TGTGCCAGCAGCTTATGGGCTGACACCGGGGAGCTGTTTTTT | CASSLWADTGELFF
TRBJ2-7 | TRBV10-2 | few | . | TGCGCCAGCAGAGCTACCGGGACAAGGGTCCGGACGGAGCAGTACTTC | CASRATGTRVRTEQYF
TRBJ1-4 | TRBV7-9 | . | . | TGTGCCAGCAGCCCGGGGACGGTCAGTGAAAAACTGTTTTTT | CASSPGTVSEKLFF
TRBJ2-7 | TRBV6-1 | many | . | TGTGCCAGCAGCTTGGAGCAGGACCTCGGCGAGCAGTACTTC | CASSLEQDLGEQYF
TRBJ1-2 | TRBV6-5 | few | . | TGTGCCAGCAGTTCCAACTCGGACAGCTATGGCTACACCTTC | CASSSNSDSYGYTF
TRBJ2-3 | TRBV19 | few | TRBD2 | TGTGCCAGTCGACTAGCGGGGGCGGGAGATACGCAGTATTTT | CASRLAGAGDTQYF
TRBJ2-3 | TRBV4-3 | many | TRBD2 | TGCGCCAGCAGCCAAGATCAACTAGCGGGGGGCACAGATACGCAGTATTTT | CASSQDQLAGGTDTQYF
TRBJ2-7 | TRBV6-2/TRBV6-3 | few | TRBD2 | TGTGCCAGCAGTACCAGCGGGGGGGCCGGCTACGAGCAGTACTTC | CASSTSGGAGYEQYF
TRBJ2-7 | TRBV6-1 | many | TRBD2 | TGTGCCACCCTTCATCCAAGCGGGGGCCACTACGAGCAGTACTTC | CATLHPSGGHYEQYF
TRBJ2-2 | TRBV7-2 | . | TRBD1 | TGTGCCGGCAGCCCAGACAGGGCGAACACCGGGGAGCTGTTTTTT | CAGSPDRANTGELFF
TRBJ1-5 | TRBV20-1 | many | TRBD1 | TGCAGTGCCAGACGGACAGGGGGAACCTACGGTGGCAATCAGCCCCAGCATTTT | CSARRTGGTYGGNQPQHF
TRBJ2-7 | TRBV27 | many | TRBD2 | TGTGCCAGCAGTTTCTGCGGGGGGTCAGGAGGTGAGCAGTACTTC | CASSFCGGSGGEQYF
TRBJ2-1 | TRBV7-9 | many | . | TGTGCCAGCAGTCAGAAGATACAGGGAGATGAGCAGTTCTTC | CASSQKIQGDEQFF
TRBJ1-1 | TRBV4-3 | few | TRBD1 | TGCGCCAGCAGCCCCGGGACAGTAGAACGGGATACTGAAGCTTTCTTT | CASSPGTVERDTEAFF
TRBJ2-1 | TRBV12-3/TRBV12-4 | many | TRBD1 | TGTGCCAGCACCGGCAACCCGGGACAGGGGTTCGATGAGCAGTTCTTC | CASTGNPGQGFDEQFF
TRBJ1-5 | TRBV20-1 | many | . | TGCAGTGCTAGAGTAGGTCCCCTTAGCAATCAGCCCCAGCATTTT | CSARVGPLSNQPQHF
TRBJ1-1 | TRBV3-1 | few | TRBD1 | TGTGCCAGCAGCCAAGGGCAGGGGGTGAACACTGAAGCTTTCTTT | CASSQGQGVNTEAFF
TRBJ2-7 | TRBV7-2 | many | TRBD1 | TGTGCCAGCAGCTTTTTACCGGGACAGGGAGCGCTGGGGGAGCAGTACTTC | CASSFLPGQGALGEQYF
TRBJ2-5 | TRBV3-1 | . | . | TGTGCCAGCAGCCGACGGCAGTCATTAGCGGCTCAAGAGACCCAGCACTTC | CASSRRQSLAAQETQHF